The clone carrying this TCR beta chain was seen repeatedly, ten times or more. The data are from a study of T cells in Graves' hyperthyroidism and ophthalmopathy. Amplification of TCR beta CDR3 regions used RNA as the template. During a first-round RT-PCR of the TCR CDR3, the HTBI primer set was used. One entry per CDR3 protein results from TCRdb running MiXCR on the multiplex PCR reads. Of about 620,000 distinct CDR3 sequences listed, around 15% are singletons. The germline V gene encodes CDR1 SQVTM and CDR2 ANQGSEA. The V end was cut by 2 bases, the J end by 4 bases, with 8 bases between. This CDR3 region has 12 residues.

Sequencing was performed on blood. This rearrangement joins TRBV29-1 to TRBJ1-1; unclear D gene. This sequence originates from a woman aged 25 to 45 with Graves' hyperthyroidism. CDR3 in amino acids: CSVEMRSTEAFF. For the CDR3, the DNA is TGCAGCGTTGAAATGAGGAGCACTGAAGCTTTCTTT.